This record covers a single TCR beta chain. In terms of age and location, participants ranged from roughly 18 to 95 years and lived in around 22 US areas. Study processing details: How many nucleated cells were present was estimated from reference gene primer amplification. The method was immunoSEQ multiplex PCR; TCRdb's version includes in-frame clones alone and lacks a portion of them. V and J calls and clone size are copied from that table; D and trimming were computed from the DNA. The top ten clones hold more than 2% of a sample with about 400,000 clones, approximately 88% of them seen once. This sample stems from a study of blood T cell repertoires in COVID-19. The wider study: Both acute and convalescent COVID-19 samples were obtained from the United States, Italy and Spain. T cells, B-cell-depleted T cells, or PBMCs provided the cDNA or gDNA that served as material.

Germline V lookup: CDR1 LNHNV, CDR2 YYDKDF (reference sequence). The CDR3 has 16 amino acids. The ends were cut back, 9 bases at V and 1 base at J, with 21 bases in the middle. The rearrangement joins TRBV15 to TRBJ1-2, with a possible D match to TRBD1 (5 bases). The sample taken for sequencing was PBMCs or T cells enriched from blood (not recorded which). The sequence was obtained from a woman in her thirties or forties with acute COVID-19. CDR3 sequence: CATEEAGMRLNYGYTF. CDR3 DNA: TGTGCCACGGAAGAGGCAGGGATGAGGCTTAACTATGGCTACACCTTC.